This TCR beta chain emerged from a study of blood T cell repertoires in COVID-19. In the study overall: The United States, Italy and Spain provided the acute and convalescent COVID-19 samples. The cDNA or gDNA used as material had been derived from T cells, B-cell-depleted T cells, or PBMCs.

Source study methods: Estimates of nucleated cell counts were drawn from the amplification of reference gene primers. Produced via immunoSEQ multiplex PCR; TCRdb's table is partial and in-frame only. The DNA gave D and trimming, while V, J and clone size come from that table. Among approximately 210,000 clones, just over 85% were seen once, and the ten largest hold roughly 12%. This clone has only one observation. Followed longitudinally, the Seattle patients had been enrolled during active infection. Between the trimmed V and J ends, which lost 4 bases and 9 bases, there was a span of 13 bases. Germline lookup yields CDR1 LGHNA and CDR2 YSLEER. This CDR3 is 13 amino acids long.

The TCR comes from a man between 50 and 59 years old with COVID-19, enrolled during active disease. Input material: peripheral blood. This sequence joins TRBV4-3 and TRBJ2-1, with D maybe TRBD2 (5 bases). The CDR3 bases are TGCGCCAGCAGCCCGGATGGACGGGGTGAGCAGTTCTTC. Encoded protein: CASSPDGRGEQFF.